A single sample gave rise to the 28 T cell receptor beta chains below, sequenced in a study of shared clonotypes between healthy human individuals. TCRdb keeps only in-frame clones here, not all; method: immunoSEQ multiplex PCR. The sample consists of some 800,000 clones, around 92% of them appearing once. Only CD45RO-negative cells positively selected for CCR7 counted as naive CD8 cells, so terminally differentiated effector memory CD45RA+ cells were excluded. The source material was naive CD8+ T cells sorted from blood. Every receptor here comes from a man younger than 40 in good health.

V usage is TRBV9 and J usage is TRBJ1-1; the match to TRBD1 covers 7 bases. This CDR3 comprises 17 residues. The V gene's germline CDR1 is SGDLS and CDR2 YYNGEE. V trimming: 3 bases; J trimming: 0 bases; junction bases outside the gene matches: 11. The CDR3 bases are TGTGCCAGCAGCGCAAGACAGGGCTTGGGCGTGAACACTGAAGCTTTCTTT. This sequence encodes CASSARQGLGVNTEAFF.

The chain uses TRBV6-5 and TRBJ2-3; TRBD1 aligns across 8 bases. J gave up 6 bases and V 2 bases, and 4 bases lay outside the gene matches. Germline CDR1 and CDR2: MNHEY and SVGAGI. The length of the CDR3 is 14 residues. DNA of the CDR3: TGTGCCAGCAGTTACGCGACAGGGGCGGATACGCAGTATTTT. It yields the protein CASSYATGADTQYF.

In its sample, this clone was seen once. The gene calls are TRBV30 and TRBJ1-5; TRBD1 matches at 9 bases. The CDR3 is 16 residues long. V lost 2 bases to trimming and J lost 6 bases; unmatched junction nucleotides: 11. Germline assignment: CDR1 GTSNPN and CDR2 SVGIG (reference sequence). The CDR3: CAWSRQGVSKVQPQHF. CDR3 nucleotide sequence: TGTGCCTGGAGTAGACAGGGGGTTAGCAAAGTTCAGCCCCAGCATTTT.

The chain couples TRBV9 to TRBJ1-1; 7 bases fit TRBD1. Germline V gives CDR1 SGDLS, CDR2 YYNGEE. J gave up 7 bases and V 0 bases, and 6 bases lay outside the gene matches. The CDR3 consists of 14 residues. The CDR3 region is CASSVEGGWGEAFF. The CDR3 nucleotides are TGTGCCAGCAGCGTAGAAGGGGGCTGGGGTGAAGCTTTCTTT.

The chain is built from TRBV30 and TRBJ1-5; the D is unclear. CDR3 length equals 16 residues. CDR1 and CDR2 (germline): GTSNPN, SVGIG (reference sequence). Trimming left V 3 bases short and J 0 bases short, with 15 bases between. The DNA of the CDR3 is TGTGCCTGGAGCCCCCGTGTTCCGTCTAGCAATCAGCCCCAGCATTTT. Encoded protein: CAWSPRVPSSNQPQHF.

This chain connects TRBV19 to TRBJ2-3; 10 positions agree with TRBD2. This CDR3 is 14 amino acids long. Unmatched junction bases numbered 6, after V lost 7 bases and J lost 5 bases. Germline values: CDR1 LNHDA, CDR2 SQIVND (reference sequence). The CDR3 loop reads CASTSSGSGDTQYF. DNA for the CDR3: TGTGCCAGTACCTCTAGCGGGAGTGGAGATACGCAGTATTTT.

This clone is a singleton in its sample. The chain carries TRBV28 and TRBJ2-3; D remains unclear. V was pared by 6 bases and J by 2 bases, with 9 bases between. CDR1 and CDR2 (germline): MDHEN, SYDVKM. The CDR3 contains 13 residues. In nucleotides, the CDR3 is TGTGCCAGCAGAGCCCAGAACACAGATACGCAGTATTTT. It yields the protein CASRAQNTDTQYF.

The chain uses TRBV15 and TRBJ2-1; no definite D call. This CDR3 contains 14 residues. With 0 bases removed from V and 8 bases from J, the gap between germline ends came to 11 bases. Looked up from germline, CDR1 is LNHNV and CDR2 is YYDKDF (reference sequence). The CDR3 reads CATSRDRVGDEQFF. The CDR3 coding sequence is TGTGCCACCAGCAGAGATCGGGTTGGCGATGAGCAGTTCTTC.

The chain has TRBV5-1 and TRBJ2-7; 10 nucleotides align to TRBD1. V was pared by 4 bases and J by 6 bases, with 10 bases of the junction left unmatched. This CDR3 has 15 amino acids. Germline V gene sequence: CDR1 SGHRS, CDR2 YFSETQ. CDR3 amino acids: CASSPEGGTGVEQYF. The CDR3 DNA reads TGCGCCAGCAGCCCGGAGGGAGGGACAGGGGTCGAGCAGTACTTC.

The table lists this clone with a few counts. This chain uses TRBV7-9 with TRBJ2-7; 9 bases align to TRBD1. The CDR3 extends over 14 amino acids. The junction had 7 bases not matched to a gene; V was cut back by 5 bases and J by 5 bases. In germline, CDR1 is SEHNR, CDR2 FQNEAQ (reference sequence). The CDR3: CASSRPWTGDEQYF. CDR3 nucleotide sequence: TGTGCCAGCAGCAGACCGTGGACAGGGGACGAGCAGTACTTC.

The chain links TRBV6-1 to TRBJ2-5, with TRBD1 matching 7 bases. The CDR3 has 14 residues. V shed 3 bases and J 3 bases; nucleotides not matched to a gene: 4. The germline V gene encodes CDR1 MNHNS and CDR2 SASEGT. The CDR3 DNA follows: TGTGCCAGCAGTGACCCAGGACAGGAAGAGACCCAGTACTTC. Protein sequence: CASSDPGQEETQYF.

V usage is TRBV27 and J usage is TRBJ1-2; 8 nucleotides agree with TRBD1. After removal of 5 bases from V and 8 bases from J, the junction contained 19 bases not matched to a gene. The CDR3 loop spans 17 amino acids. Germline CDR1 is MNHEY and CDR2 is SMNVEV (reference sequence). CDR3 region: CASSPPPGQGTLGGYTF. In DNA, the CDR3 is TGTGCCAGCAGTCCCCCCCCCGGACAGGGAACCCTCGGAGGCTACACCTTC.

The V and J genes are TRBV9 and TRBJ2-3; no firm D call. Trimming pared 0 bases from V and 0 bases from J, leaving 8 bases between. This CDR3 is 15 amino acids long. CDR1 and CDR2 from the germline V gene are SGDLS and YYNGEE. CDR3 loop: CASSVVGRSTDTQYF. The CDR3 DNA reads as TGTGCCAGCAGCGTAGTTGGTAGGAGCACAGATACGCAGTATTTT.

The chain carries TRBV4-1 and TRBJ2-7; 10 nucleotides agree with TRBD2. The CDR3 sequence is 14 residues long. Per the germline V gene, CDR1 is MGHRA and CDR2 is YSYEKL. Losses at the gene ends were 2 bases for V and 2 bases for J; bases not matched to a gene: 0. CDR3 in amino acids: CASSQLAGAYEQYF. The CDR3 nucleotides are TGCGCCAGCAGCCAACTAGCGGGAGCCTACGAGCAGTACTTC.

The chain carries TRBV19 and TRBJ2-7, with a possible D match to TRBD1 (6 bases). The CDR3 length is 15 residues. Deletions cut 5 bases from V and 3 bases from J, with 17 bases between. The germline gives CDR1 LNHDA, CDR2 SQIVND (reference sequence). The CDR3, as DNA: TGTGCCAGTAGTTCTAGTGGGGACACTTACTACGAGCAGTACTTC. Amino acid sequence: CASSSSGDTYYEQYF.

In the case of this clone: Germline is not matched at one junction end, which may reflect a read error. This chain uses TRBV27 with TRBJ1-1, with D possibly matching TRBD1 (6 bases). Germline CDR1 and CDR2: MNHEY and SMNVEV (reference sequence). This CDR3 comprises 12 residues. CDR3 residues: CASRTGIFESFF. CDR3 coding DNA: TGTGCCAGCAGGACAGGTATTTTTGAATCTTTCTTT.

The V and J genes are TRBV28 and TRBJ2-2; 8 nucleotides align to TRBD1. In germline, CDR1 is MDHEN, CDR2 SYDVKM. The junction had 17 bases not matched to a gene; V was cut back by 10 bases and J by 1 base. This CDR3 is 18 amino acids long. CDR3 DNA: TGTGCCACCACGACCCTCCGTCGGACAGGGCAGAACACCGGGGAGCTGTTTTTT. Protein sequence: CATTTLRRTGQNTGELFF.

The gene calls are TRBV7-9 and TRBJ2-7; no definite D call. This CDR3 contains 13 residues. The germline gives CDR1 SEHNR, CDR2 FQNEAQ (reference sequence). Trimming took 5 bases from V and 1 from J, leaving 9 bases between them. The CDR3 loop is CASSLPTSYEQYF. CDR3 DNA: TGTGCCAGCAGCCTCCCGACTTCCTACGAGCAGTACTTC. The variable domain in full, completed from reference TRBV7-9 and TRBJ2-7, reads DTGVSQNPRHKITKRGQNVTFRCDPISEHNRLYWYRQTLGQGPEFLTYFQNEAQLEKSRLLSDRFSAERPKGSFSTLEIQRTEQGDSAMYLCASSLPTSYEQYFGPGTRLTVT.

The chain has TRBV28 and TRBJ2-5, with 8 bases matching TRBD2. After removal of 5 bases from V and 3 bases from J, the junction contained 14 bases not matched to a gene. CDR1 is MDHEN, CDR2 SYDVKM, per germline. The CDR3 runs to 17 residues. CDR3 protein: CASSPYPPGRGEETQYF. The CDR3 DNA is TGTGCCAGCAGTCCGTACCCCCCCGGGAGGGGAGAAGAGACCCAGTACTTC.

The V call is TRBV15, the J call TRBJ1-5, with unresolved D. CDR3 length: 17 amino acids. Germline V CDR1 and CDR2: LNHNV, YYDKDF (reference sequence). V shed 1 base and J shed 0 bases, with 13 bases lying between them. CDR3 nucleotide sequence: TGTGCCACCAGCAGAGTGGGTGGTGGTAATAGCAATCAGCCCCAGCATTTT. Its translation: CATSRVGGGNSNQPQHF.

The chain is built from TRBV29-1 and TRBJ2-1; D is perhaps TRBD1 (6 bases). Germline lookup yields CDR1 SQVTM and CDR2 ANQGSEA. The CDR3 has 12 residues. V was shortened by 6 bases and J by 7 bases, with 13 bases between the two germline ends. The CDR3 protein is CSVMDRSNEQFF. The DNA for the CDR3 is TGCAGCGTGATGGACAGATCTAATGAGCAGTTCTTC.

This CDR3 is CASRVPGRPDEQYF. The CDR3 DNA sequence: TGTGCCAGCAGAGTTCCGGGACGACCCGACGAGCAGTACTTC. This rearrangement joins TRBV2 to TRBJ2-7; D tentatively reads TRBD1 or TRBD2 (5 bases each). In germline, CDR1 is SNHLY, CDR2 FYNNEI. This CDR3 comprises 14 residues. Trimming pared 6 bases from V and 5 bases from J, leaving 17 bases between.

The V and J genes are TRBV13 and TRBJ2-1; D may match TRBD1 or TRBD2 (7 bases each). The germline CDR1 and CDR2 sequences are PRHDT and FYEKMQ (reference sequence). Trimming removed 5 bases at V and 2 bases at J, with 19 bases between. This CDR3 spans 17 amino acids. The CDR3 sequence: CASSPRGGSFPYNEQFF. The CDR3 DNA reads as TGTGCCAGCAGCCCCAGGGGGGGTTCGTTCCCCTACAATGAGCAGTTCTTC.

The chain is built from TRBV9 and TRBJ2-4; D is undetermined. V was trimmed by 3 bases and J by 5 bases, leaving 9 bases between them. CDR3 length: 13 residues. CDR1 and CDR2 (germline): SGDLS, YYNGEE. CDR3 sequence reads: CASSGRSENIQYF. In DNA, the CDR3 is TGTGCCAGCAGCGGTAGATCTGAAAACATTCAGTACTTC.

This CDR3 reads CASSFPGGYNEQFF. DNA of the CDR3: TGTGCCAGCAGTTTCCCGGGGGGGTACAATGAGCAGTTCTTC. The chain has TRBV27 and TRBJ2-1; 8 nucleotides align to TRBD2. The CDR3 totals 14 residues. Germline V gives CDR1 MNHEY, CDR2 SMNVEV (reference sequence). V lost 3 bases and J lost 4; bases outside the gene matches: 2.

The rearrangement uses TRBV28 and TRBJ1-1; a possible D gene is TRBD1 (5 bases). Trimming cost V 5 bases and J 7 bases, with 17 bases left between them. The CDR3 is 14 residues long. Germline CDR1 MDHEN, CDR2 SYDVKM. The CDR3 loop reads CASSHLTGDGEAFF. CDR3 coding DNA: TGTGCCAGCAGTCACCTCACGGGGGACGGTGAAGCTTTCTTT.

This rearrangement joins TRBV7-6 to TRBJ2-1; 9 bases map to TRBD2. The ends lost 3 bases at V and 5 bases at J; junction bases unmatched: 17. CDR3 length equals 19 residues. CDR1 and CDR2 (germline): SGHVS, FNYEAQ. CDR3 DNA sequence: TGTGCCAGCAGCTTCCAGCGGGGAACTAGCGGGCCCGCAGACAATGAGCAGTTCTTC. Its protein is CASSFQRGTSGPADNEQFF.

The chain uses TRBV5-4 and TRBJ2-7, with 10 bases aligning to TRBD2. This CDR3 is built from 15 residues. J gave up 4 bases and V 4 bases, and 8 bases lay outside the gene matches. Germline CDR1 SGHNT, CDR2 YYREEE (reference sequence). The chain's CDR3 is CASSPKASGRYEQYF. The CDR3 DNA reads TGTGCCAGCAGCCCCAAAGCTAGCGGGAGATACGAGCAGTACTTC. Variable domain in full (rest from reference TRBV5-4 and TRBJ2-7): ETGVTQSPTHLIKTRGQQVTLRCSSQSGHNTVSWYQQALGQGPQFIFQYYREEENGRGNFPPRFSGLQFPNYSSELNVNALELDDSALYLCASSPKASGRYEQYFGPGTRLTVT.